This entry lists 30 T cell receptor beta chains sequenced from one sample in a study of cytomegalovirus exposure and HLA in healthy donors. A multiplex PCR was run with 60 Vbeta primers and 13 Jbeta primers. Profiled with immunoSEQ multiplex PCR; TCRdb holds only in-frame clones, not every one. The sample holds about 200,000 clones; roughly 70% are singletons and the top ten take 2.6%. What was sequenced was PBMCs. These receptor sequences come from a man aged 40-49 years in good health and CMV-seropositive.

This sequence joins TRBV5-4 and TRBJ1-2; 10 bases fit TRBD1. Per the germline V gene, CDR1 is SGHNT and CDR2 is YYREEE (reference sequence). The length of the CDR3 is 13 residues. Trimming removed 9 bases from V and 8 bases from J; junction bases left unmatched: 10. CDR3 residues: CAKSRQGAQGYTF. In DNA, the CDR3 is TGTGCCAAAAGCCGACAGGGGGCTCAGGGCTACACCTTC.

This clone was picked up a small number of times. The chain links TRBV6-1 to TRBJ2-3, with D maybe TRBD1 (6 bases). The CDR3 has 14 amino acids. Germline CDR1 MNHNS, CDR2 SASEGT. V was shortened by 3 bases and J by 0 bases, with 7 bases between the two germline ends. The CDR3 loop reads CASSERGSTDTQYF. The CDR3 DNA reads TGTGCCAGCAGTGAGAGGGGGAGCACAGATACGCAGTATTTT.

Only a few counts were recorded for this clone. The chain couples TRBV6-5 to TRBJ1-4; unclear D gene. V lost 3 bases, J lost 6 bases, and 14 bases lay in between. The CDR3 sequence is 15 residues long. Germline assignment: CDR1 MNHEY and CDR2 SVGAGI. The CDR3 here is CASSYSYGGHEKLFF. CDR3 DNA sequence: TGTGCCAGCAGTTATAGTTACGGAGGTCATGAAAAACTGTTTTTT.

CDR3 residues: CASSDGVSYNSPLHF. CDR3 nucleotide sequence: TGTGCCAGCAGTGACGGGGTCTCCTATAATTCACCCCTCCACTTT. This chain uses TRBV7-2 with TRBJ1-6; no definite D call. This CDR3 spans 15 amino acids. The germline gives CDR1 SGHTA, CDR2 FQGNSA. Between the trimmed V and J ends, which lost 6 bases and 0 bases, there was a span of 9 bases.

The J gene is TRBJ2-1, the V gene TRBV29-1; D gene unclear. The germline CDR1 and CDR2 sequences are SQVTM and ANQGSEA. This CDR3 is built from 18 residues. V lost 6 bases and J 3 bases, leaving 27 bases between the germline ends. In DNA, the CDR3 is TGCAGCGTCCTCGTCGGAGACGCCCCCCTATCTTTCTACAATGAGCAGTTCTTC. As protein: CSVLVGDAPLSFYNEQFF.

The chain carries TRBV19 and TRBJ2-7; the D is unclear. V was cut by 3 bases and J by 9 bases, with 15 bases left in between. Germline V CDR1 and CDR2: LNHDA, SQIVND (reference sequence). This CDR3 region has 13 residues. The DNA for the CDR3 is TGTGCCAGTAGTATTTATGTCGCCGGCGGGCAGTACTTC. Its protein product is CASSIYVAGGQYF. The whole variable domain, filled in from reference TRBV19 and TRBJ2-7, reads DGGITQSPKYLFRKEGQNVTLSCEQNLNHDAMYWYRQDPGQGLRLIYYSQIVNDFQKGDIAEGYSVSREKKESFPLTVTSAQKNPTAFYLCASSIYVAGGQYFGPGTRLTVT.

The table lists this clone with a few counts. The V gene is TRBV4-3, the J gene TRBJ1-2, with D perhaps matching TRBD1 (6 bases). This CDR3 region has 14 residues. Trimming took off 0 bases at V and 8 bases at J, with 13 bases between the two ends. Germline V gene sequence: CDR1 LGHNA, CDR2 YSLEER. CDR3 nucleotide sequence: TGCGCCAGCAGCCAAGACCGGGACATCGAGGGCTACACCTTC. Amino acid sequence: CASSQDRDIEGYTF.

The chain couples TRBV29-1 to TRBJ1-1; D possibly corresponds to TRBD1 (5 bases). Trimming left V 1 base short and J 5 bases short, with 11 bases between. This CDR3 is 13 amino acids long. The V gene's germline CDR1 is SQVTM and CDR2 ANQGSEA. This CDR3 is CSVEGGTGTEAFF. CDR3 coding DNA: TGCAGCGTTGAAGGAGGGACTGGAACTGAAGCTTTCTTT.

The chain recombines TRBV28 with TRBJ1-4, with D perhaps matching TRBD1 (5 bases). The CDR3 spans 19 residues. Trimming left V 7 bases short and J 1 base short, with 25 bases between. The germline V gene encodes CDR1 MDHEN and CDR2 SYDVKM. The CDR3, as DNA: TGTGCCAGCACTAACCTTAAAAGGCGGGGCGTGGGAACTAATGAAAAACTGTTTTTT. This codes for CASTNLKRRGVGTNEKLFF.

The chain has TRBV18 and TRBJ2-6; 10 nucleotides match TRBD1. From germline, CDR1 is KGHSH and CDR2 LQKENI. The J segment lost 0 bases and the V segment lost 5 bases, leaving 7 bases of the junction unmatched. The CDR3 has 18 amino acids. As DNA, the CDR3 is TGTGCCAGCTCATGGGGACAGGGGATTAGCTCTGGGGCCAACGTCCTGACTTTC. The encoded protein is CASSWGQGISSGANVLTF.

The chain employs TRBV15 and TRBJ1-5; D might be TRBD1 (5 bases). V lost 0 bases and J lost 11, with 14 bases in between. This CDR3 comprises 14 residues. Germline V CDR1 and CDR2: LNHNV, YYDKDF (reference sequence). The CDR3 region has the DNA TGTGCCACCAGCAGAGATAGTCGGTCAGGGACCCAGCATTTT. This sequence encodes CATSRDSRSGTQHF.

The J gene is TRBJ2-5, the V gene TRBV29-1; no definite D call. From germline, CDR1 is SQVTM and CDR2 ANQGSEA. Trimming left V 0 bases short and J 2 bases short, with 10 bases between. This CDR3 is built from 14 residues. Here the CDR3 reads CSVEDISSQETQYF. The CDR3 bases are TGCAGCGTTGAAGATATCTCTAGTCAAGAGACCCAGTACTTC.

This clone was seen a few times. In DNA, the CDR3 is TGTGCCACCAGCAGAACTAGCGGGCCGACCACAGATACGCAGTATTTT. This codes for CATSRTSGPTTDTQYF. The chain is built from TRBV15 and TRBJ2-3; 9 bases fit TRBD2. Per germline, CDR1 LNHNV and CDR2 YYDKDF (reference sequence). The CDR3 runs to 16 residues. The trim removed 2 bases at V and 2 bases at J, leaving 5 bases unmatched.

The chain links TRBV7-9 to TRBJ2-1; 9 nucleotides align to TRBD2. Looked up from germline, CDR1 is SEHNR and CDR2 is FQNEAQ (reference sequence). This CDR3 is built from 15 residues. V lost 6 bases to trimming and J lost 8 bases; unmatched junction nucleotides: 11. This CDR3 reads CASRQIRGGVDEQFF. The DNA of the CDR3 is TGTGCCAGCAGGCAAATCCGCGGGGGGGTCGATGAGCAGTTCTTC.

V usage is TRBV9 and J usage is TRBJ2-2; 8 nucleotides agree with TRBD1. The CDR3 consists of 16 residues. The trim removed 0 bases at V and 3 bases at J, leaving 4 bases unmatched. The germline gives CDR1 SGDLS, CDR2 YYNGEE. CDR3 amino acids: CASSVDTGGYTGELFF. The DNA of the CDR3 is TGTGCCAGCAGCGTAGACACAGGGGGATACACCGGGGAGCTGTTTTTT. The variable domain in full, completed from reference TRBV9 and TRBJ2-2, reads DSGVTQTPKHLITATGQRVTLRCSPRSGDLSVYWYQQSLDQGLQFLIQYYNGEERAKGNILERFSAQQFPDLHSELNLSSLELGDSALYFCASSVDTGGYTGELFFGEGSRLTVL.

The chain links TRBV4-2 to TRBJ1-3; TRBD1 might be the D (6 bases). Trimming took off 4 bases at V and 0 bases at J, with 10 bases between the two ends. Germline V gene data show CDR1 as LGHNA and CDR2 as YNFKEQ. This CDR3 has 15 residues. CDR3 sequence reads: CASSREQGSGNTIYF. CDR3 bases: TGTGCCAGCAGCCGAGAACAGGGCTCTGGAAACACCATATATTTT.

This chain connects TRBV11-2 to TRBJ1-2; TRBD1 might be the D (5 bases). V gave up 7 bases and J gave up 3 bases, with 15 bases separating them. From germline, CDR1 is SGHAT and CDR2 FQNNGV. CDR3 size: 14 residues. CDR3 sequence (DNA): TGTGCCAGCAAATGGGGCACGAGAGACTATGGCTACACCTTC. Residues: CASKWGTRDYGYTF.

The chain employs TRBV28 and TRBJ1-1, with D possibly TRBD1 on 6 matching bases. The ends were cut back, 6 bases at V and 2 bases at J, with 13 bases in the middle. Looked up from germline, CDR1 is MDHEN and CDR2 is SYDVKM. The CDR3 loop spans 14 amino acids. CDR3 in DNA: TGTGCCAGCAGCATTACAGGGATCAACACTGAAGCTTTCTTT. Translated: CASSITGINTEAFF. Variable domain in full (rest from reference TRBV28 and TRBJ1-1): DVKVTQSSRYLVKRTGEKVFLECVQDMDHENMFWYRQDPGLGLRLIYFSYDVKMKEKGDIPEGYSVSREKKERFSLILESASTNQTSMYLCASSITGINTEAFFGQGTRLTVV.

This clone appeared once. The same CDR3 can be traced to other DNA sequences in this sample. The chain joins TRBV9 to TRBJ2-5, with TRBD1 matching over 9 bases. Germline CDR1 and CDR2: SGDLS and YYNGEE. Trimming cost V 0 bases and J 4 bases; bases outside gene matches: 4. This CDR3 has 15 amino acids. The CDR3 is CASSVGDRVIETQYF. The DNA of the CDR3 is TGTGCCAGCAGCGTAGGGGACAGGGTGATAGAGACCCAGTACTTC.

J is TRBJ2-7 and V is TRBV10-1, with 8 bases lining up with TRBD1. CDR1 and CDR2 from the germline V gene are WNHNN and SYGVQD (reference sequence). This CDR3 contains 15 residues. The trim removed 3 bases at V and 6 bases at J, leaving 10 bases unmatched. The CDR3 sequence is CASSEGDRRLFEQYF. CDR3 DNA sequence: TGCGCCAGCAGTGAAGGGGACAGGCGGCTCTTCGAGCAGTACTTC.

The rearrangement uses TRBV6-1 and TRBJ2-7; 9 nucleotides align to TRBD1. V shed 8 bases and J 3 bases; nucleotides not matched to a gene: 8. Germline assignment: CDR1 MNHNS and CDR2 SASEGT. CDR3 length: 14 residues. Written as DNA, the CDR3 is TGTGCCAGCTGCCGGGACAGGGCTTACTACGAGCAGTACTTC. The encoded protein is CASCRDRAYYEQYF.

The chain couples TRBV5-6 to TRBJ2-7; 7 bases fit TRBD1. The CDR3 has 13 residues. Trimming cost V 6 bases and J 2 bases; bases outside gene matches: 5. Germline-derived CDR1 and CDR2 are SGHDT and YYEEEE. The CDR3 nucleotides are TGTGCCAGCACCTCACAGGGGACCTACGAGCAGTACTTC. It specifies CASTSQGTYEQYF.

This clone appeared a few times. The chain recombines TRBV19 with TRBJ1-5; TRBD1 is a possible D gene (6 bases). Germline loops: CDR1 LNHDA, CDR2 SQIVND (reference sequence). The CDR3 length is 13 residues. Trimming removed 7 bases at V and 3 bases at J, with 10 bases between. This CDR3 reads CASKTGSNQPQHF. The CDR3 DNA follows: TGTGCCAGTAAAACAGGGTCCAATCAGCCCCAGCATTTT.

This clone came up a few times. The rearrangement uses TRBV18 and TRBJ2-7; no reliable D call. Trimming cost V 3 bases and J 9 bases, with 30 bases left between them. The germline V gene has CDR1 KGHSH and CDR2 LQKENI. The CDR3 spans 18 residues. This CDR3 reads CASSPGGSYSYDGFGQYF. The DNA for the CDR3 is TGTGCCAGCTCACCCGGCGGCAGTTACTCCTACGACGGTTTCGGGCAGTACTTC.

This clone was observed a few times. V gene TRBV19 combines with J gene TRBJ2-5; 8 positions match TRBD2. The CDR3 covers 15 residues. Per germline, CDR1 LNHDA and CDR2 SQIVND (reference sequence). With V trimmed by 1 base and J by 9 bases, 10 bases remained unmatched. The CDR3 region has the DNA TGTGCCAGTAGTATAGGGAGCGGGGGAATGGGGGCCCAGTACTTC. Its translation is CASSIGSGGMGAQYF.

The chain employs TRBV2 and TRBJ1-4; perhaps TRBD1 as D (6 bases). The CDR3 spans 14 residues. The V gene lost 5 bases and the J gene lost 4 bases, with 11 bases spanning the gap. The germline CDR1 and CDR2 sequences are SNHLY and FYNNEI. For the CDR3, the DNA is TGTGCCAGCAGTACCGGGACAAGTAATGAAAAACTGTTTTTT. Its translation is CASSTGTSNEKLFF. Filled out from reference TRBV2 and TRBJ1-4, the complete variable domain reads EPEVTQTPSHQVTQMGQEVILRCVPISNHLYFYWYRQILGQKVEFLVSFYNNEISEKSEIFDDQFSVERPDGSNFTLKIRSTKLEDSAMYFCASSTGTSNEKLFFGSGTQLSVL.

V and J are TRBV5-1 and TRBJ1-2, with 11 bases fitting TRBD1. Germline V lookup: CDR1 SGHRS, CDR2 YFSETQ. This CDR3 is 15 amino acids long. The junction had 3 bases not matched to a gene; V was cut back by 4 bases and J by 1 base. CDR3 in DNA: TGCGCCAGCAGCGTAGGGACAGGGGGTAACTATGGCTACACCTTC. Translated, it gives CASSVGTGGNYGYTF.

The rearrangement links TRBV2 to TRBJ2-7; 9 bases fit TRBD1. From germline, CDR1 is SNHLY and CDR2 FYNNEI. Trimming removed 6 bases from V and 7 bases from J; junction bases left unmatched: 13. The CDR3 consists of 15 residues. The CDR3 region is CASSLRDRVAEEQYF. CDR3 sequence (DNA): TGTGCCAGCAGCCTCCGGGACAGGGTTGCGGAAGAGCAGTACTTC.

This clone has only one observation. The gene calls are TRBV7-2 and TRBJ1-2; TRBD1 matches 9 bases. J lost 12 bases, V lost 5 bases, and 13 bases had no gene match. The germline V gene encodes CDR1 SGHTA and CDR2 FQGNSA. The length of the CDR3 is 14 residues. The CDR3 DNA sequence: TGTGCCAGCAGCGCTCCCGGGACAGGGCCCCGGGACACCTTC. It specifies CASSAPGTGPRDTF. The full variable domain, with the rest looked up from reference TRBV7-2 and TRBJ1-2, is GAGVSQSPSNKVTEKGKDVELRCDPISGHTALYWYRQSLGQGLEFLIYFQGNSAPDKSGLPSDRFSAERTGGSVSTLTIQRTQQEDSAVYLCASSAPGTGPRDTFGSGTRLTVV.

The chain carries TRBV29-1 and TRBJ2-3; 9 nucleotides match TRBD1. The junction had 1 base not matched to a gene; V was cut back by 5 bases and J by 1 base. The CDR3 spans 13 residues. Germline V CDR1 and CDR2: SQVTM, ANQGSEA. The CDR3 coding sequence is TGCAGCGTTCGACAGGGGGGCACAGATACGCAGTATTTT. The encoded protein is CSVRQGGTDTQYF.